Below, 14 T cell receptor beta chains from the same sample are listed, as sequenced in a study of OX40 agonist ivuxolimab in advanced cancers. TCRdb's table, derived via immunoSEQ multiplex PCR, lists solely in-frame clones and lacks some. The sample shows tens of thousands of clones, roughly 88% of them seen only once. The specimen comprised CD4+ or CD8+ T cells sorted from blood, sampled in a trial of the OX40 agonist ivuxolimab. Receptors originate from an adult with an advanced solid tumor such as melanoma, head and neck, liver or kidney cancer.

The chain uses TRBV19 and TRBJ2-7; the D gene is possibly TRBD2 (6 bases). Germline V gives CDR1 LNHDA, CDR2 SQIVND (reference sequence). The V end lost 7 bases, the J end lost 1 base, and 14 bases lay between the germline ends. This CDR3 has 14 residues. CDR3 coding DNA: TGTGCCAGTACTGCGGGGACTGGTTCCTACGAGCAGTACTTC. Translating gives CASTAGTGSYEQYF.

The chain employs TRBV7-2 and TRBJ2-7, with unresolved D. This CDR3 spans 12 amino acids. In germline, CDR1 is SGHTA, CDR2 FQGNSA. Trimming cost V 2 bases and J 3 bases, with 5 bases left between them. The CDR3 protein is CASSLIDYEQYF. DNA of the CDR3: TGTGCCAGCAGCTTAATCGACTACGAGCAGTACTTC.

The CDR3 coding sequence is TGTGCCAGCAGCCAGCGGCCTTACGAGCAGTACTTC. This translates into CASSQRPYEQYF. The V gene is TRBV13, the J gene TRBJ2-7, with D possibly matching TRBD2 (5 bases). The V end was cut by 5 bases, the J end by 4 bases, with 9 bases between. Germline V gives CDR1 PRHDT, CDR2 FYEKMQ (reference sequence). The CDR3 consists of 12 residues.

This clone was recorded once. The rearrangement uses TRBV19 and TRBJ2-7, with D perhaps matching TRBD1 (6 bases). Germline CDR1 LNHDA, CDR2 SQIVND (reference sequence). The CDR3 consists of 14 residues. V gave up 4 bases and J gave up 3 bases, with 13 bases separating them. CDR3: CASSKWDTSYEQYF. The CDR3 nucleotides are TGTGCCAGTAGTAAATGGGACACCAGCTACGAGCAGTACTTC.

V is TRBV30 and J is TRBJ2-7; tentatively, D is TRBD2 (6 bases). V was clipped by 2 bases and J by 0 bases, with 14 bases between them. The CDR3 runs 15 residues. Germline loops: CDR1 GTSNPN, CDR2 SVGIG (reference sequence). CDR3 coding DNA: TGTGCCTGGAGTAGCTTTGCGGGGTTCTCCTACGAGCAGTACTTC. Amino acids: CAWSSFAGFSYEQYF.

The chain links TRBV4-1 to TRBJ2-1; no reliable D call. The CDR3 is 15 amino acids. Germline V gene lookup returns CDR1 MGHRA and CDR2 YSYEKL. The germline V and J ends were trimmed by 4 bases and 0 bases, with 10 bases remaining between them. CDR3 coding DNA: TGCGCCAGCAGCCCACGCTGGAGCTCCTACAATGAGCAGTTCTTC. Translation: CASSPRWSSYNEQFF.

The chain uses TRBV29-1 and TRBJ2-3; maybe TRBD2 (6 bases). CDR3 length equals 14 residues. The germline gives CDR1 SQVTM, CDR2 ANQGSEA. V dropped 3 bases and J dropped 0 bases, with 10 bases sitting between them. For the CDR3, the DNA is TGCAGCGTTGAGGGCGGGATTAGCACAGATACGCAGTATTTT. Its protein product is CSVEGGISTDTQYF.

This clone has more than one count but fewer than ten. The chain combines TRBV19 with TRBJ2-4; a possible D gene is TRBD2 (5 bases). The CDR3 covers 15 residues. CDR1 LNHDA and CDR2 SQIVND come from the germline V gene (reference sequence). Trimming cost V 0 bases and J 8 bases, with 14 bases left between them. The CDR3 loop is CASSIDVSGIDIQYF. DNA of the CDR3: TGTGCCAGTAGTATAGATGTTTCCGGGATTGACATTCAGTACTTC. Full variable domain (remainder filled in from reference TRBV19 and TRBJ2-4): DGGITQSPKYLFRKEGQNVTLSCEQNLNHDAMYWYRQDPGQGLRLIYYSQIVNDFQKGDIAEGYSVSREKKESFPLTVTSAQKNPTAFYLCASSIDVSGIDIQYFGAGTRLSVL.

The chain carries TRBV6-1 and TRBJ2-2, with unresolved D. V was clipped by 0 bases and J by 5 bases, with 7 bases between them. Germline CDR1 and CDR2: MNHNS and SASEGT. The CDR3 spans 14 residues. As DNA, the CDR3 is TGTGCCAGCAGTGAAGCATGGATTACCGGGGAGCTGTTTTTT. Encoded protein: CASSEAWITGELFF.

The chain employs TRBV5-1 and TRBJ1-1, with TRBD1 matching 9 bases. CDR1 and CDR2 from the germline V gene are SGHRS and YFSETQ. The CDR3 is 15 residues long. The V segment lost 6 bases and the J segment 4 bases; nucleotides outside the gene matches: 10. The CDR3 loop is CASTRSTGGSTEAFF. CDR3 bases: TGCGCCAGCACCCGATCGACAGGGGGTTCCACTGAAGCTTTCTTT.

The rearrangement joins TRBV30 to TRBJ2-7; D possibly matches TRBD1 or TRBD2 (5 bases each). V was shortened by 4 bases and J by 5 bases, with 15 bases between the two germline ends. This CDR3 contains 13 residues. CDR1 is GTSNPN and CDR2 is SVGIG in the germline V gene (reference sequence). As DNA, the CDR3 is TGTGCCTGGAACGACCGGGGCTACGACGAGCAGTACTTC. Encoded protein: CAWNDRGYDEQYF.

The genes are TRBV28 and TRBJ2-1; 8 bases map to TRBD1. CDR1 and CDR2 (germline): MDHEN, SYDVKM. The CDR3 covers 15 residues. V lost 1 base to trimming and J lost 8 bases; unmatched junction nucleotides: 7. CDR3 in amino acids: CASSLFGQGRDEQFF. CDR3 nucleotide sequence: TGTGCCAGCAGTTTATTCGGACAGGGTCGGGATGAGCAGTTCTTC.

This clone was counted a single time. At one boundary the junction diverges from the germline segment, which might be a read error. V is TRBV7-7 and J is TRBJ2-2; tentative D call: TRBD2 (6 bases). CDR1 SSHAT and CDR2 FNYEAQ come from the germline V gene (reference sequence). The CDR3 length is 14 residues. CDR3 loop: CASSRGRRGGELFF. Here the CDR3 DNA reads TGTGCTAGCAGCAGAGGACGGCGGGGCGGGGAGCTGTTTTTT.

V is TRBV4-1 and J is TRBJ2-7, with D unclear. CDR1 MGHRA and CDR2 YSYEKL come from the germline V gene. The germline V and J ends were trimmed by 2 bases and 3 bases, with 8 bases remaining between them. CDR3 length: 13 amino acids. Written as DNA, the CDR3 is TGCGCCAGCAGCCAATACCAGGACTACGAGCAGTACTTC. This translates into CASSQYQDYEQYF.